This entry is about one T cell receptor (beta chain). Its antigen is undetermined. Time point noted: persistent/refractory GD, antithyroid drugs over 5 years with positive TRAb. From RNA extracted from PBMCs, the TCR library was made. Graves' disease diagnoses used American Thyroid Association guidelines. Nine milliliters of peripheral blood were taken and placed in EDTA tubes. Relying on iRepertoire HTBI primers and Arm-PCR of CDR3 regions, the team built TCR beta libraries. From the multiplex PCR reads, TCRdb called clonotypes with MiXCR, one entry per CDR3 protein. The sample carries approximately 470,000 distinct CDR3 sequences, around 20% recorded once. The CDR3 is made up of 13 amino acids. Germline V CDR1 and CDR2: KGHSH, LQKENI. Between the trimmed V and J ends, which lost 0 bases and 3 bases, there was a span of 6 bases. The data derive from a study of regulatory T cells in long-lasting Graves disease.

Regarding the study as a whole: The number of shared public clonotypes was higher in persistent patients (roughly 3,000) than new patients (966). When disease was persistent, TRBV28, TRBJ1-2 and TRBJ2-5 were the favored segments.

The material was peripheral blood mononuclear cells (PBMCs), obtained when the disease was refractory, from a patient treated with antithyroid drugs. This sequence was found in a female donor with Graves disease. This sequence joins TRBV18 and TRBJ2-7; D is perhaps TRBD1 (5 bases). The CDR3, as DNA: TGTGCCAGCTCACCACCGACAGACTACGAGCAGTACTTC. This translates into CASSPPTDYEQYF.